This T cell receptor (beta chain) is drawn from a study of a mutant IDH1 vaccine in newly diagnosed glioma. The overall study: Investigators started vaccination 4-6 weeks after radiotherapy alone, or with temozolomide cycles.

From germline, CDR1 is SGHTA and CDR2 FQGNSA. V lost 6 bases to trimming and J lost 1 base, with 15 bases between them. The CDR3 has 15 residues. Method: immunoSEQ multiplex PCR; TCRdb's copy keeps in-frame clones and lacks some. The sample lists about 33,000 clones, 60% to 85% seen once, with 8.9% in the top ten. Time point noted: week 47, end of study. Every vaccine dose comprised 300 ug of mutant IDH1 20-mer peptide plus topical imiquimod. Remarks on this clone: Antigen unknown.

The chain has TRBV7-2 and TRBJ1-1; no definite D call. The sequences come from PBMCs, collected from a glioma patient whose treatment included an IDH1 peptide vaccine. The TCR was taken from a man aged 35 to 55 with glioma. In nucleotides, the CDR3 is TGTGCCAGCAGTTTTTACCTTACAGCGAACACTGAAGCTTTCTTT. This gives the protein CASSFYLTANTEAFF.